The entry that follows covers one T cell receptor (beta chain) sequence. Antigen: not known. The CDR3 contains 16 residues. Germline loops: CDR1 LGHNA, CDR2 YSLEER. The V gene end was trimmed by 4 bases and the J gene end by 5 bases; junction bases not matched to a gene: 12. Sequencing used immunoSEQ multiplex PCR; TCRdb keeps in-frame clones, though not all of them. Of 83,000 or so clones listed, roughly 86% are singletons. These data come from a study of identifying expanded T cells in peripheral blood. Points from the study as a whole: Variance in clone template counts between roughly 2-week samples significantly increased with total template count across all healthy donors. Over approximately two and four weeks, about 17 and 20 clones changed, versus around 1.3 between replicates.

The chain recombines TRBV4-3 with TRBJ2-7; 9 bases agree with TRBD2. This sequence was found in a person aged 18 to 70 in good health. The sample was blood. Here the CDR3 reads CASSPRSAGGDNEQYF. The DNA of the CDR3 is TGCGCCAGCAGCCCTAGATCAGCGGGAGGTGATAACGAGCAGTACTTC.